The clone carrying this TCR beta chain was observed a few times. Its specificity is not known. Trimming took 8 bases from V and 3 from J, leaving 17 bases between them. The CDR3 is made up of 15 amino acids. This entry is derived from a study of response to subunit inactivated influenza vaccine. Via MiXCR, TCRdb re-called the RT-PCR reads, giving one row per CDR3 protein. Of around 580,000 distinct CDR3 sequences in the sample, approximately 12% are singletons; the top ten hold 10%. Regarding the study as a whole: That few new T cells are recruited by each seasonal influenza vaccination was the authors' suggestion.

The receptor comes from a middle-aged man who received an inactivated influenza vaccine. The starting material was PBMCs from blood, obtained on the day of vaccination. The rearrangement links TRBV12-3 or TRBV12-4 to TRBJ2-1, with D perhaps matching TRBD2 (5 bases). The DNA of the CDR3 is TGTGCCAGCCTCAGGAACGGGATTATCTACAATGAGCAGTTCTTC. Translation: CASLRNGIIYNEQFF.